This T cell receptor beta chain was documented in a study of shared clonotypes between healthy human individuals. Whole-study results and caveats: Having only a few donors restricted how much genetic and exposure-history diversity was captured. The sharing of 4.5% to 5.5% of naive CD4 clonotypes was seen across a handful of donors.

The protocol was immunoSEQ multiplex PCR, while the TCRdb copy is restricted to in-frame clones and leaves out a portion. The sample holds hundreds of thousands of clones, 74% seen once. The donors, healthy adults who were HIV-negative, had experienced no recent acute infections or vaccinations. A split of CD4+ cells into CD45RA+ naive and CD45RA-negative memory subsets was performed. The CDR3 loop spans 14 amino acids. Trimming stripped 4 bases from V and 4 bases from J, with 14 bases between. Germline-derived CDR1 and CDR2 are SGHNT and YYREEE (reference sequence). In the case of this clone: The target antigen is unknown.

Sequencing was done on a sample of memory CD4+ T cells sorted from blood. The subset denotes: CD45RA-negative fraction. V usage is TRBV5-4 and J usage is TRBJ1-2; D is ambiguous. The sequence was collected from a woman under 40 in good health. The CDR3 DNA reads TGTGCCAGCAGCCTACATGACGCTGGCTATGGCTACACCTTC. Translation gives CASSLHDAGYGYTF.